These 15 T cell receptor beta chains originate from one sample sequenced in a study of blood T cell repertoires in COVID-19. The protocol was immunoSEQ multiplex PCR, while the TCRdb copy is restricted to in-frame clones and leaves out a portion. The sample carries about 140,000 clones, 87% recorded once. Sequenced: peripheral blood. The receptors stem from a woman between 35 and 50 years old with acute or convalescent COVID-19.

The gene calls are TRBV3-1 (or the pseudogene TRBV3-2) and TRBJ1-5; a weak D match, TRBD1 (5 bases). Germline loops: CDR1 LGHDT, CDR2 YNNKEL (reference sequence). The CDR3 is 14 amino acids. V was trimmed by 6 bases and J by 0 bases, leaving 9 bases between them. The CDR3 reads CASSSTDSNQPQHF. The DNA for the CDR3 is TGTGCCAGCAGTTCGACAGATAGCAATCAGCCCCAGCATTTT.

V usage is TRBV18 and J usage is TRBJ1-5; TRBD1 agrees at 8 bases. The CDR3 is made up of 15 amino acids. Trimming removed 5 bases from V and 0 bases from J; junction bases left unmatched: 3. CDR1 KGHSH and CDR2 LQKENI come from the germline V gene. The CDR3: CASSGQGNSNQPQHF. CDR3 in DNA: TGTGCCAGCTCAGGACAGGGAAATAGCAATCAGCCCCAGCATTTT.

This clone was counted once. V and J are TRBV7-6 and TRBJ2-2; a possible D gene is TRBD1 (5 bases). Trimming removed 0 bases from V and 1 base from J, with 6 bases in between. Germline assignment: CDR1 SGHVS and CDR2 FNYEAQ. The CDR3 runs to 15 residues. The CDR3 spells CASSLATENTGELFF. CDR3 sequence (DNA): TGTGCCAGCAGCTTAGCGACAGAGAACACCGGGGAGCTGTTTTTT.

This clone was recorded only once. This sequence joins TRBV27 and TRBJ2-7; TRBD2 is a possible D gene (7 bases). The CDR3 loop spans 12 amino acids. V was clipped by 8 bases and J by 2 bases, with 10 bases between them. Germline CDR1 reads MNHEY; CDR2 reads SMNVEV (reference sequence). This chain's CDR3 is CASRGAAYEQYF. The CDR3 DNA sequence: TGTGCCAGCCGGGGGGCGGCCTACGAGCAGTACTTC.

The chain joins TRBV18 to TRBJ1-3, with D possibly TRBD1 on 5 matching bases. The CDR3 runs 18 residues. Germline V gives CDR1 KGHSH, CDR2 LQKENI. Trimming removed 2 bases at V and 0 bases at J, with 17 bases between. As DNA, the CDR3 is TGTGCCAGCTCACCATTAACGGAACGCGGGGGCTCTGGAAACACCATATATTTT. It translates to CASSPLTERGGSGNTIYF. Combining the CDR3 with reference TRBV18 and TRBJ1-3 gives the whole variable domain NAGVMQNPRHLVRRRGQEARLRCSPMKGHSHVYWYRQLPEEGLKFMVYLQKENIIDESGMPKERFSAEFPKEGPSILRIQQVVRGDSAAYFCASSPLTERGGSGNTIYFGEGSWLTVV.

This clone was recorded a few times. CDR3 in amino acids: CACIGVYTEAFF. For the CDR3, the DNA is TGTGCCTGCATCGGGGTTTACACTGAAGCTTTCTTT. The J gene is TRBJ1-1, the V gene TRBV19; no clear D gene. Trimming took off 11 bases at V and 3 bases at J, with 13 bases between the two ends. Germline V lookup: CDR1 LNHDA, CDR2 SQIVND (reference sequence). CDR3 length: 12 amino acids.

The gene calls are TRBV3-1 (or the pseudogene TRBV3-2) and TRBJ2-7; D gene ambiguous. The V gene's germline CDR1 is LGHDT and CDR2 YNNKEL (reference sequence). Deletions cut 4 bases from V and 3 bases from J, with 10 bases between. The CDR3 has 13 residues. CDR3 nucleotides: TGTGCCAGCAGCCCCCCAGGTAGCTACGAGCAGTACTTC. It specifies CASSPPGSYEQYF.

V usage is TRBV30 and J usage is TRBJ2-7; D not resolved. This CDR3 comprises 14 residues. CDR1 is GTSNPN, CDR2 SVGIG, per germline (reference sequence). Trimming cost V 2 bases and J 3 bases, with 14 bases left between them. The CDR3 spells CAWSPYSGFYEQYF. CDR3 DNA sequence: TGTGCCTGGAGTCCCTACAGTGGTTTCTACGAGCAGTACTTC.

This chain links TRBV27 with TRBJ1-5; 8 bases map to TRBD1. Germline-derived CDR1 and CDR2 are MNHEY and SMNVEV (reference sequence). CDR3 length: 12 residues. The V segment lost 3 bases and the J segment 9 bases; nucleotides outside the gene matches: 1. In nucleotides, the CDR3 is TGTGCCAGCAGTTTGGGGACAGGGCCCCAGCATTTT. Translating gives CASSLGTGPQHF.

The chain uses TRBV7-8 and TRBJ2-7; a possible D gene is TRBD1 (6 bases). The V gene lost 5 bases and the J gene lost 6 bases, with 14 bases spanning the gap. Germline V CDR1 and CDR2: SGHVS, FQNEAQ. The CDR3 length is 13 residues. In nucleotides, the CDR3 is TGTGCCAGCAGCCCCGGGACACTCATCGAGCAGTACTTC. It codes for CASSPGTLIEQYF.

The rearrangement links TRBV30 to TRBJ2-7; 11 nucleotides line up with TRBD2. This CDR3 comprises 13 residues. V was pared by 5 bases and J by 5 bases, with 5 bases of the junction left unmatched. The V gene's germline CDR1 is GTSNPN and CDR2 SVGIG (reference sequence). CDR3 loop: CAWEGTSGDEQYF. Here the CDR3 DNA reads TGTGCCTGGGAAGGGACTAGCGGAGACGAGCAGTACTTC. The full variable domain, with the rest looked up from reference TRBV30 and TRBJ2-7, is SQTIHQWPATLVQPVGSPLSLECTVEGTSNPNLYWYRQAAGRGLQLLFYSVGIGQISSEVPQNLSASRPQDRQFILSSKKLLLSDSGFYLCAWEGTSGDEQYFGPGTRLTVT.

V is TRBV20-1 and J is TRBJ2-2; D gene unclear. The germline gives CDR1 DFQATT, CDR2 SNEGSKA (reference sequence). The CDR3 contains 15 residues. V was pared by 3 bases and J by 1 base, with 12 bases between. As DNA, the CDR3 is TGCAGTGCTAGTCCCTCAACGAGGAACACCGGGGAGCTGTTTTTT. Translated, it gives CSASPSTRNTGELFF.

The chain's CDR3 is CASSHTGGGQEKLFF. The CDR3 nucleotides read TGCGCCAGCAGCCACACAGGGGGCGGGCAAGAAAAACTGTTTTTT. The chain is built from TRBV4-3 and TRBJ1-4; 9 nucleotides line up with TRBD1. The trim removed 3 bases at V and 8 bases at J, leaving 7 bases unmatched. The germline V gene encodes CDR1 LGHNA and CDR2 YSLEER. The CDR3 covers 15 residues.

J is TRBJ1-3 and V is TRBV30, with D uncertain. The CDR3 runs 14 residues. Germline CDR1 is GTSNPN and CDR2 is SVGIG (reference sequence). Between the trimmed V and J ends, which lost 1 base and 0 bases, there was a span of 7 bases. As DNA, the CDR3 is TGTGCCTGGAGTGGGCAGTTCTCTGGAAACACCATATATTTT. It specifies CAWSGQFSGNTIYF.

DNA of the CDR3: TGTGCCAGCAGTTACAGGGACAGGGGTGGAGGCTACACCTTC. Encoded protein: CASSYRDRGGGYTF. The chain couples TRBV6-5 to TRBJ1-2; TRBD1 matches 10 bases. CDR1 is MNHEY and CDR2 is SVGAGI in the germline V gene. V lost 2 bases, J lost 8 bases, and 5 bases stayed unmatched. The length of the CDR3 is 14 residues.